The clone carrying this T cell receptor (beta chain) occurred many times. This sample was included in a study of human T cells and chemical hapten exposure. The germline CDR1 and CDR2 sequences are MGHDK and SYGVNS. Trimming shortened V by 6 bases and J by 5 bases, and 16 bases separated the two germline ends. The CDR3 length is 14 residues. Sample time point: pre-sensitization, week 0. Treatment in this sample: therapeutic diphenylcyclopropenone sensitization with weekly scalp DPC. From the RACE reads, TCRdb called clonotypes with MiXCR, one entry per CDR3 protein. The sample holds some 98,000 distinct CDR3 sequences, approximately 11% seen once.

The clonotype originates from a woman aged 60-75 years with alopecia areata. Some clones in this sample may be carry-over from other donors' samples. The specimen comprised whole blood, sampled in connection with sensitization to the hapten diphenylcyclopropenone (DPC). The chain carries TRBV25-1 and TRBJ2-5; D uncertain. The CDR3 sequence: CASSPRLGGETQYF. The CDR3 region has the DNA TGTGCCAGCAGCCCCCGACTGGGTGGTGAGACCCAGTACTTC.